This T cell receptor (beta chain) was captured in a study of blood T cells in healthy people across ages. The study, taken as a whole, reports: Naive CD4+ cell counts and diversity both ran higher in long-lived than in aged donors.

This clonotype has a handful of counts. The antigen remains unidentified. A second about 7 to 12 cycle PCR used barcoded and J-beta primers. TCRdb reprocessed the 5' RACE reads with MiXCR, giving one entry per CDR3 protein. This table has roughly 1.4 million distinct CDR3 sequences, approximately 60% appearing once. Between the trimmed V and J ends, which lost 7 bases and 5 bases, there was a span of 15 bases. CDR1 and CDR2 (germline): SQVTM, ANQGSEA. The CDR3 covers 13 residues. Healthy Russian Caucasian donors spanned ages about 6 to 100 years. The receptor comes from a man aged 18 to 29 in good health. The sequencing sample was made of blood. This chain connects TRBV29-1 to TRBJ2-1; tentatively, D is TRBD1 (6 bases). The CDR3 loop reads CSAKGVANNEQFF. DNA for the CDR3: TGCAGCGCGAAGGGGGTAGCGAACAATGAGCAGTTCTTC.